This is a list of T cell receptor beta chains from one sample in a study of CD8 T cells in ankylosing spondylitis. TCRdb ran MiXCR on the 5' RACE reads and lists one entry per CDR3 protein. Counted here are hundreds of thousands of distinct CDR3 sequences, 10% to 15% occurring once; the ten biggest clones make up 0.51%. The sequencing input was blood, either unsorted or a sorted T cell fraction (not recorded which). These TCRs come from a male donor with ankylosing spondylitis. CDR3s include the opening cysteine and the closing phenylalanine or tryptophan. D genes are given only for firm matches. Expanded clones are given a class, and other clones once, few, many or no size at all.

>TRBJ2-2|TRBV9|-|-
CASSVDVGVGELFF
TGTGCCAGCAGCGTAGATGTGGGCGTAGGGGAGCTGTTTTTT
>TRBJ2-3|TRBV9|-|-
CASSSVGRNTQYF
TGTGCCAGCTCTAGCGTTGGGCGGAATACGCAGTATTTT
>TRBJ2-3|TRBV29-1|TRBD2|-
CSVVAGSTDTQYF
TGCAGCGTTGTAGCGGGGAGCACAGATACGCAGTATTTT
>TRBJ2-3|TRBV28|TRBD2|-
CASTSWGGVDTQYF
TGTGCCAGCACTTCTTGGGGGGGAGTAGATACGCAGTATTTT
>TRBJ1-4|TRBV20-1|-|few
CSAREPPGPTGKLFF
TGCAGTGCTAGAGAGCCTCCGGGTCCCACGGGAAAACTGTTTTTT
>TRBJ1-2|TRBV6-2/TRBV6-3|-|many
CASSYHSGGYTF
TGTGCCAGCAGTTACCACTCTGGTGGCTACACCTTC
>TRBJ2-1|TRBV20-1|TRBD2|few
CSAATSGGSSYNEQFF
TGCAGTGCGGCAACTAGCGGGGGTAGCTCCTACAATGAGCAGTTCTTC
>TRBJ2-2|TRBV10-3|-|few
CAIGLRGAVATGELFF
TGTGCCATCGGATTACGGGGGGCGGTGGCGACCGGGGAGCTGTTTTTT
>TRBJ2-5|TRBV20-1|-|few
CSARDPLTGETQYF
TGCAGTGCTAGAGATCCTCTGACGGGGGAGACCCAGTACTTC
>TRBJ1-1|TRBV20-1|-|few
CSASRGRGTEAFF
TGCAGTGCTAGTCGGGGGCGCGGCACTGAAGCTTTCTTT
>TRBJ2-1|TRBV28|TRBD2|-
CASRSPAGENPDEQFF
TGTGCCAGCAGGTCCCCAGCGGGGGAAAACCCGGATGAGCAGTTCTTC
>TRBJ2-7|TRBV7-2|-|once
CASSLPGLILGEQYF
TGTGCCAGCAGCTTGCCGGGCCTAATCCTAGGAGAGCAGTACTTC
>TRBJ2-5|TRBV20-1|-|-
CSARDQGSIQETQYF
TGCAGTGCTAGAGATCAGGGATCTATCCAAGAGACCCAGTACTTC
>TRBJ2-3|TRBV7-6|-|-
CASSLGKLASSHTDTQYF
TGTGCCAGCAGCTTAGGAAAGTTGGCTAGCAGCCACACGGATACGCAGTATTTT
>TRBJ1-1|TRBV5-5|-|many
CASSLGGRSEAFF
TGTGCCAGCAGCTTGGGAGGGAGATCTGAAGCTTTCTTT
>TRBJ2-7|TRBV12-3/TRBV12-4|TRBD1|-
CASSRTGNHEQYF
TGTGCCAGCAGTCGGACAGGGAACCACGAGCAGTACTTC
>TRBJ1-1|TRBV5-1|-|-
CASSFDILNTEAFF
TGCGCCAGCAGCTTCGACATTTTGAACACTGAAGCTTTCTTT
>TRBJ2-3|TRBV20-1|-|few
CSGTAGGTDTQYF
TGCAGTGGGACAGCCGGAGGCACAGATACGCAGTATTTT
>TRBJ1-1|TRBV5-1|TRBD1|many
CASRARTGMNTEAFF
TGCGCCAGCAGGGCGAGGACAGGAATGAACACTGAAGCTTTCTTT
>TRBJ2-1|TRBV9|-|-
CASPPHGGTLYNEQFF
TGTGCCAGCCCCCCCCACGGGGGTACCTTATACAATGAGCAGTTCTTC
>TRBJ2-3|TRBV11-2|-|-
CASSGRTRRTDTQYF
TGTGCCAGCAGCGGCAGGACCCGACGCACAGATACGCAGTATTTT
>TRBJ2-3|TRBV29-1|-|many
CSAGEDTQYF
TGCAGCGCCGGGGAAGATACGCAGTATTTT
>TRBJ1-2|TRBV27|-|-
CANARGTYGYTF
TGTGCCAACGCACGGGGGACCTATGGCTACACCTTC
>TRBJ2-7|TRBV6-2/TRBV6-3|TRBD2|few
CASRGGRAYYEQYF
TGTGCCAGCAGGGGCGGGAGGGCCTACTACGAGCAGTACTTC
>TRBJ1-3|TRBV20-1|-|many
CSARGRGRNTIYF
TGCAGTGCTAGAGGGAGGGGGAGAAACACCATATATTTT
>TRBJ2-1|TRBV20-1|TRBD2|-
CSAREGTSGSQYNEQFF
TGCAGTGCTAGAGAGGGGACTAGCGGGAGTCAATACAATGAGCAGTTCTTC
>TRBJ2-3|TRBV10-3|TRBD1|many
CAISRTGLVTDTQYF
TGTGCCATCAGCCGGACAGGGTTGGTGACAGATACGCAGTATTTT
>TRBJ2-3|TRBV5-5|-|-
CASSLIGVRTDTQYF
TGTGCCAGCAGCTTGATTGGGGTTAGGACAGATACGCAGTATTTT
>TRBJ2-7|TRBV5-1|-|many
CASSLGTADSYEQYF
TGCGCCAGCAGCTTGGGGACAGCTGACTCCTACGAGCAGTACTTC
>TRBJ1-1|TRBV2|-|-
CASGRKEAFF
TGTGCCAGCGGCAGGAAGGAAGCTTTCTTT
>TRBJ1-6|TRBV4-2|-|many
CASSQDLYSSYNSPLHF
TGTGCCAGCAGCCAAGACCTCTATAGCTCCTATAATTCACCCCTCCACTTT
>TRBJ2-5|TRBV20-1|-|-
CSAWVVEKETQYF
TGCAGTGCTTGGGTTGTGGAAAAAGAGACCCAGTACTTC
>TRBJ1-4|TRBV20-1|-|few
CSPVRGEKLFF
TGCAGCCCCGTACGGGGTGAAAAACTGTTTTTT
>TRBJ1-4|TRBV5-1|TRBD1|-
CASSSTGGGNEKLFF
TGCGCCAGCAGCTCGACAGGGGGAGGCAATGAAAAACTGTTTTTT
>TRBJ2-1|TRBV20-1|TRBD2|few
CSASLAGGDEQFF
TGCAGTGCTAGTCTAGCGGGAGGCGATGAGCAGTTCTTC
>TRBJ1-2|TRBV10-3|-|many
CAIRQTSGYGYTF
TGTGCCATCAGACAGACATCAGGGTATGGCTACACCTTC
>TRBJ2-5|TRBV29-1|TRBD1|many
CSAGRQGAAQYF
TGCAGCGCTGGGAGACAGGGGGCGGCCCAGTACTTC
>TRBJ2-5|TRBV20-1|-|many
CSPREGQETQYF
TGCAGTCCTCGAGAGGGACAAGAGACCCAGTACTTC
>TRBJ2-1|TRBV5-5|-|many
CASSLEATSSYNEQFF
TGTGCCAGCAGCTTGGAAGCGACTAGCTCCTACAATGAGCAGTTCTTC
>TRBJ2-5|TRBV20-1|-|few
CSAMADQQETQYF
TGCAGTGCTATGGCGGATCAACAAGAGACCCAGTACTTC
>TRBJ2-3|TRBV7-9|-|-
CASSRPSWQGATDTQYF
TGTGCCAGCAGTCGACCGTCGTGGCAGGGAGCCACAGATACGCAGTATTTT
>TRBJ2-3|TRBV29-1|TRBD2|-
CSVIPSGSTDTQYF
TGCAGCGTGATACCTAGCGGGAGCACAGATACGCAGTATTTT
>TRBJ2-1|TRBV20-1|TRBD1|few
CSAPTGGDEQFF
TGCAGTGCTCCTACAGGGGGCGATGAGCAGTTCTTC
>TRBJ1-3|TRBV6-2/TRBV6-3|-|few
CASSSVGRGGNTIYF
TGTGCCAGCAGTTCCGTCGGGCGCGGGGGAAACACCATATATTTT
>TRBJ2-4|TRBV28|-|few
CASSSWAWKAKNIQYF
TGTGCCAGCAGCTCCTGGGCGTGGAAAGCCAAAAACATTCAGTACTTC
>TRBJ2-7|TRBV2|TRBD2|-
CASRPGTRYYEQYF
TGTGCCAGCAGACCCGGGACTAGGTACTACGAGCAGTACTTC